A selection of T cell receptor beta chains follows, all from one sample in a study of early T cells in non-severe SARS-CoV-2 infection. TCRdb itself ran the 5' RACE reads through MiXCR, one entry per CDR3 protein. The sample has 85,000 to 100,000 distinct CDR3 sequences, roughly 17% seen once; the top ten hold just over 5%. The sample in question was whole blood, obtained at baseline. The receptors come from an adult who was a healthcare worker with PCR-confirmed SARS-CoV-2 infection or an uninfected control (not recorded which). CDR3s include the opening cysteine and the closing phenylalanine or tryptophan. Each record gives: J gene, V gene, CDR3 length, CDR3 protein.

j_gene: TRBJ2-1; v_gene: TRBV11-2; len: 16; CDR3aa: CASSLVGQSSYNEQFF
j_gene: TRBJ1-1; v_gene: TRBV7-9; len: 15; CDR3aa: CASSLAHGGNTEAFF
j_gene: TRBJ2-5; v_gene: TRBV9; len: 14; CDR3aa: CASSGNLGAETQYF
j_gene: TRBJ1-5; v_gene: TRBV4-1; len: 14; CDR3aa: CASSQGYSNQPQHF
j_gene: TRBJ2-5; v_gene: TRBV5-8; len: 14; CDR3aa: CASSALTGQETQYF
j_gene: TRBJ2-5; v_gene: TRBV4-1; len: 15; CDR3aa: CASSRLAGGVETQYF
j_gene: TRBJ2-7; v_gene: TRBV28; len: 12; CDR3aa: CASSLSRDEQYF
j_gene: TRBJ1-1; v_gene: TRBV7-9; len: 14; CDR3aa: CASSLGAENTEAFF
j_gene: TRBJ2-1; v_gene: TRBV11-2; len: 14; CDR3aa: CASSSGTTYNEQFF
j_gene: TRBJ2-7; v_gene: TRBV18; len: 14; CDR3aa: CASSPGSGSYEQYF
j_gene: TRBJ2-1; v_gene: TRBV6-2/TRBV6-3; len: 13; CDR3aa: CASSWTNYNEQFF
j_gene: TRBJ2-2; v_gene: TRBV27; len: 14; CDR3aa: CASSLTFTLAELFF
j_gene: TRBJ1-4; v_gene: TRBV12-3/TRBV12-4; len: 14; CDR3aa: CASSLTSPGTKLFF
j_gene: TRBJ2-7; v_gene: TRBV12-3/TRBV12-4; len: 12; CDR3aa: CASSTTTYEQYF
j_gene: TRBJ2-1; v_gene: TRBV28; len: 19; CDR3aa: CASGTGGAVFRSSYNEQFF
j_gene: TRBJ1-2; v_gene: TRBV7-9; len: 14; CDR3aa: CASSIGTREYGYTF
j_gene: TRBJ2-5; v_gene: TRBV10-1; len: 15; CDR3aa: CASSDGLAVQETQYF
j_gene: TRBJ2-1; v_gene: TRBV11-2; len: 16; CDR3aa: CASSPRWDSFQNEQFF
j_gene: TRBJ1-1; v_gene: TRBV20-1; len: 14; CDR3aa: CSAGTFSPHTEAFF
j_gene: TRBJ1-3; v_gene: TRBV12-3/TRBV12-4; len: 17; CDR3aa: CASSDPWTDSSGNTIYF
j_gene: TRBJ2-7; v_gene: TRBV10-2; len: 16; CDR3aa: CASSESVGTDLGWQYF
j_gene: TRBJ2-7; v_gene: TRBV7-9; len: 18; CDR3aa: CASSYQVQLAGLTYEQYF
j_gene: TRBJ1-6; v_gene: TRBV7-9; len: 13; CDR3aa: CASAQGIRSPLHF
j_gene: TRBJ1-2; v_gene: TRBV7-2; len: 15; CDR3aa: CASNPDGTVAYGYTF
j_gene: TRBJ2-5; v_gene: TRBV27; len: 19; CDR3aa: CASSPQKTSGRAFQETQYF
j_gene: TRBJ2-7; v_gene: TRBV6-2/TRBV6-3; len: 16; CDR3aa: CASSQPSGTGSYEQYF
j_gene: TRBJ2-7; v_gene: TRBV28; len: 13; CDR3aa: CALGDRVGPEQYF
j_gene: TRBJ1-2; v_gene: TRBV7-9; len: 14; CDR3aa: CASSLAWGTEGYTF
j_gene: TRBJ2-7; v_gene: TRBV10-3; len: 13; CDR3aa: CAISGDSHDEQYF
j_gene: TRBJ2-7; v_gene: TRBV28; len: 14; CDR3aa: CASSPHTLAYEQYF
j_gene: TRBJ2-5; v_gene: TRBV2; len: 13; CDR3aa: CASTMTSGGHRDF
j_gene: TRBJ2-1; v_gene: TRBV4-3; len: 15; CDR3aa: CASSHRSGSDYEQFF
j_gene: TRBJ1-5; v_gene: TRBV28; len: 14; CDR3aa: CAINSQGIAQPQHF
j_gene: TRBJ2-7; v_gene: TRBV28; len: 14; CDR3aa: CASSAPGARDEQYF
j_gene: TRBJ2-5; v_gene: TRBV29-1; len: 12; CDR3aa: CSARQGRGTQYF
j_gene: TRBJ2-3; v_gene: TRBV4-2; len: 18; CDR3aa: CASSQEPSGRGGTDTQYF
j_gene: TRBJ2-1; v_gene: TRBV12-3/TRBV12-4; len: 18; CDR3aa: CASSWTSGGRGSYNEQFF
j_gene: TRBJ2-1; v_gene: TRBV7-7; len: 15; CDR3aa: CASSPTSGRVDEQFF
j_gene: TRBJ2-7; v_gene: TRBV20-1; len: 16; CDR3aa: CSASSLRRPKSYEQYF
j_gene: TRBJ2-2; v_gene: TRBV10-3; len: 14; CDR3aa: CAGGRDANTGELFF
j_gene: TRBJ2-4; v_gene: TRBV28; len: 16; CDR3aa: CASSLWTGNAKNIQYF
j_gene: TRBJ2-5; v_gene: TRBV25-1; len: 15; CDR3aa: CASSEWGDLQETQYF
j_gene: TRBJ2-1; v_gene: TRBV29-1; len: 13; CDR3aa: CSVKREANNEQFF
j_gene: TRBJ2-7; v_gene: TRBV18; len: 14; CDR3aa: CASSHETISYEQYF
j_gene: TRBJ1-1; v_gene: TRBV29-1; len: 13; CDR3aa: CSVSGALRTEAFF